One sample yielded the 15 T cell receptor beta chains listed below, sequenced in a study of beta chain features in type 1 diabetes. Expressed TCRB transcripts got sequenced, as all isolated RNA was reverse transcribed. Measured with immunoSEQ multiplex PCR; TCRdb has only the in-frame clones, and not every one. The table has approximately 150,000 clones, under 11% seen once. The sequencing input was naive CD4+ T cells from blood. The receptors were gathered from a man younger than 30 in good health.

The chain links TRBV25-1 to TRBJ2-5; 10 bases are shared with TRBD2. The J segment lost 5 bases and the V segment lost 4 bases, leaving 7 bases of the junction unmatched. CDR3 size: 15 residues. Germline CDR1 and CDR2: MGHDK and SYGVNS. Written as DNA, the CDR3 is TGTGCCAGCAGTGCCCAGCGGGGGGGCCCGGAGACCCAGTACTTC. Protein: CASSAQRGGPETQYF.

This clone was found a few times. J is TRBJ1-5 and V is TRBV30; 8 bases map to TRBD1. V trimming: 7 bases; J trimming: 6 bases; junction bases outside the gene matches: 11. Germline assignment: CDR1 GTSNPN and CDR2 SVGIG (reference sequence). The CDR3 has 14 residues. CDR3 sequence reads: CAFTDRVTGQPQHF. DNA for the CDR3: TGTGCCTTTACGGACAGGGTGACGGGTCAGCCCCAGCATTTT.

The V call is TRBV7-9, the J call TRBJ1-1; 9 nucleotides line up with TRBD1. The CDR3 is 17 amino acids. The J segment lost 6 bases and the V segment lost 1 base, leaving 12 bases of the junction unmatched. Germline CDR1 SEHNR, CDR2 FQNEAQ (reference sequence). CDR3 in DNA: TGTGCCAGCAGCTTAGGAAGCCAGGGACAGGGTAACCCTGAAGCTTTCTTT. This codes for CASSLGSQGQGNPEAFF.

This chain joins TRBV12-5 and TRBJ2-2, with 7 bases identical to TRBD2. The CDR3 has 15 residues. Germline V gene sequence: CDR1 LGHNT, CDR2 FRNRAP. V shed 8 bases and J 7 bases; nucleotides not matched to a gene: 13. As DNA, the CDR3 is TGTGCTAGTAGTGAAGGCGGGGGAGTACACGGGGAGCTGTTTTTT. Translating it yields CASSEGGGVHGELFF.

A few counts support this clone. In DNA, the CDR3 is TGTGCCAGTCTAGCGGGGGGCAGCACAGATACGCAGTATTTT. Protein sequence: CASLAGGSTDTQYF. This rearrangement joins TRBV2 to TRBJ2-3; TRBD2 matches 11 bases. CDR3 length: 14 residues. J lost 0 bases, V lost 9 bases, and 2 bases had no gene match. The germline CDR1 and CDR2 sequences are SNHLY and FYNNEI.

This clone has only a few counts. The rearrangement joins TRBV4-1 to TRBJ2-7; 7 nucleotides agree with TRBD1. V shed 0 bases and J 3 bases; nucleotides not matched to a gene: 5. In germline, CDR1 is MGHRA, CDR2 YSYEKL. This CDR3 contains 15 residues. In DNA form, the CDR3 reads TGCGCCAGCAGCCAAGATAACAGGGGCATCTACGAGCAGTACTTC. As protein: CASSQDNRGIYEQYF.

This clone turned up a few times. The chain employs TRBV6-5 and TRBJ1-6; 10 bases match TRBD1. Per the germline V gene, CDR1 is MNHEY and CDR2 is SVGAGI. This CDR3 region has 15 residues. V dropped 6 bases and J dropped 9; count of bases not matched to a gene: 8. The CDR3 DNA reads TGTGCCAGCAGCTGGGGGACAGGGGTTCTTTCACCCCTCCACTTT. It codes for CASSWGTGVLSPLHF.

This clone was detected only a few times. This chain joins TRBV5-1 and TRBJ1-5; maybe TRBD1 (5 bases). Germline V gives CDR1 SGHRS, CDR2 YFSETQ. Trimming left V 4 bases short and J 4 bases short, with 15 bases between. The CDR3 is 15 amino acids. Written as DNA, the CDR3 is TGCGCCAGCAGCGCTGACGGGGGGGGGAATCAGCCCCAGCATTTT. Translation: CASSADGGGNQPQHF.

V gene TRBV6-5 combines with J gene TRBJ2-2, with D possibly TRBD2 on 6 matching bases. Germline CDR1 reads MNHEY; CDR2 reads SVGAGI. Between the trimmed V and J ends, which lost 5 bases and 3 bases, there was a span of 10 bases. The CDR3 length is 14 residues. The CDR3 bases are TGTGCCAGCAGTCGGGACTTCGACACCGGGGAGCTGTTTTTT. Translation: CASSRDFDTGELFF.

The chain joins TRBV6-1 to TRBJ1-5, with D perhaps matching TRBD1 (6 bases). Germline V CDR1 and CDR2: MNHNS, SASEGT. The CDR3 runs 13 residues. V lost 7 bases and J 6 bases, leaving 13 bases between the germline ends. Here the CDR3 DNA reads TGTGCCAGCAACCCAGGGGATATTCAGCCCCAGCATTTT. Translation gives CASNPGDIQPQHF.

There are a few counts of this clone. The CDR3 bases are TGTGCCAGCTCACCCACCCTAGCGGGGGGCATAGATACGCAGTATTTT. Translated, it gives CASSPTLAGGIDTQYF. The chain is built from TRBV18 and TRBJ2-3, with 11 bases aligning to TRBD2. Unmatched junction bases numbered 7, after V lost 3 bases and J lost 5 bases. From germline, CDR1 is KGHSH and CDR2 LQKENI. The CDR3 length is 16 residues.

This clone appeared a few times. The chain employs TRBV6-5 and TRBJ1-2; no clear D gene. Trimming removed 1 base at V and 2 bases at J, with 11 bases between. Looked up from germline, CDR1 is MNHEY and CDR2 is SVGAGI. This CDR3 has 15 amino acids. CDR3 protein: CASSYFSVRNYGYTF. Here the CDR3 DNA reads TGTGCCAGCAGTTACTTCAGCGTCAGAAACTATGGCTACACCTTC.

The gene calls are TRBV11-3 and TRBJ2-2, with D tentatively TRBD2 (7 bases). Germline V gene sequence: CDR1 SGHNT, CDR2 YENEEA. This CDR3 has 15 amino acids. V dropped 5 bases and J dropped 5 bases, with 15 bases sitting between them. The DNA of the CDR3 is TGTGCCAGCAGCGTCGGACTAGGGGGGACCGGGGAGCTGTTTTTT. Translated, it gives CASSVGLGGTGELFF.

The chain is built from TRBV28 and TRBJ2-5; D is perhaps TRBD1 (5 bases). The end of the DNA is better explained by TRBJ2-7, so the J call may be wrong. The CDR3 spans 12 residues. Per germline, CDR1 MDHEN and CDR2 SYDVKM. The CDR3 coding sequence is TGTGCCAGCAGGGCAGGGCCCTACGAGCAGTACTTC. Protein product: CASRAGPYEQYF.

A few counts support this clone. The chain has TRBV7-3 and TRBJ2-6; D is perhaps TRBD1 (6 bases). Germline assignment: CDR1 SGHTA and CDR2 FQGTGA. This CDR3 contains 16 residues. V was shortened by 5 bases and J by 0 bases, with 11 bases between the two germline ends. CDR3 bases: TGTGCCAGCAGCGGTCAGGGGAGCTCTGGGGCCAACGTCCTGACTTTC. This codes for CASSGQGSSGANVLTF.